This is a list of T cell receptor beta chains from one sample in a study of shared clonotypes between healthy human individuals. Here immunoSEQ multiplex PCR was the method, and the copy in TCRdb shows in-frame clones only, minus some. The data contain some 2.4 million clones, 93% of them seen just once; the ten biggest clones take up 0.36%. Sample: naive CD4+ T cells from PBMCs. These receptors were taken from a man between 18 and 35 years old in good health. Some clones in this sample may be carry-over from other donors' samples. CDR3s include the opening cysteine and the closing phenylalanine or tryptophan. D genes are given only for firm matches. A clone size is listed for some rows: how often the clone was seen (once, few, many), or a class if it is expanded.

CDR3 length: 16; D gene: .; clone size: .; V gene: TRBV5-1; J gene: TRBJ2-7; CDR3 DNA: TGCGCCAGCAGCTTGGGCGGTAGCGGACCTACCTACGAGCAGTACTTC; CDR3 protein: CASSLGGSGPTYEQYF
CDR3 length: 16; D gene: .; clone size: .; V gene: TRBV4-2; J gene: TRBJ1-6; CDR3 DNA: TGTGCCAGCAGCCAAGAAGGTGGACGCAACAATTCACCCCTCCACTTT; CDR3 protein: CASSQEGGRNNSPLHF
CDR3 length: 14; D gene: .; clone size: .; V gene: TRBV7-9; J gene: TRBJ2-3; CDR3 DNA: TGTGCCAGCAGCTTAGCAGCGGCATCTGATACGCAGTATTTT; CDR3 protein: CASSLAAASDTQYF
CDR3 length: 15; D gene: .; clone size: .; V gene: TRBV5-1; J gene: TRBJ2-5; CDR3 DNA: TGCGCCAGCAGCCCCGGACTTACCAGCACCGAGACCCAGTACTTC; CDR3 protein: CASSPGLTSTETQYF
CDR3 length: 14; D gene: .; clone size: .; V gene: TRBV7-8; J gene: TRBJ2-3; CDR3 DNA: TGTGCCAGCAGGTCCAGGACTAGCACAGATACGCAGTATTTT; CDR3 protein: CASRSRTSTDTQYF
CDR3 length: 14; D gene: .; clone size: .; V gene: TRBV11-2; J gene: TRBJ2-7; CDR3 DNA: TGTGCCAGCAGCTGGGGATGGGGCGCCTACGAGCAGTACTTC; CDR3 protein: CASSWGWGAYEQYF
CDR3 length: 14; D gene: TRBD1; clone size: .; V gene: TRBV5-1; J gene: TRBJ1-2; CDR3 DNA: TGCGCCAGCAGCACGACAGGGGGCGTGGATGGCTACACCTTC; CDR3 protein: CASSTTGGVDGYTF
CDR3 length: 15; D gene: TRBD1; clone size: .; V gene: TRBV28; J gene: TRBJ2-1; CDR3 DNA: TGTGCCGGCATCGAAGGGGGACAGGGTGGTAATGAGCAGTTCTTC; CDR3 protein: CAGIEGGQGGNEQFF
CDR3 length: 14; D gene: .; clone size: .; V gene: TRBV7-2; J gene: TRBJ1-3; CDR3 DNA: TGTGCCAGCAGACGGCAACCCCCTGGAAACACCATATATTTT; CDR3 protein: CASRRQPPGNTIYF
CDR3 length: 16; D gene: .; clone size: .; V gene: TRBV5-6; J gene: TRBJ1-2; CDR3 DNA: TGTGCCAGCAGCGCGAACCGGGCCGCCAAGCCCTATGGCTACACCTTC; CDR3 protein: CASSANRAAKPYGYTF
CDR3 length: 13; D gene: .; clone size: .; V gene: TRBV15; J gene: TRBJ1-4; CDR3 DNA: TGTGCCACCAGCCTCAGGACAGTTGAAAAACTGTTTTTT; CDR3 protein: CATSLRTVEKLFF
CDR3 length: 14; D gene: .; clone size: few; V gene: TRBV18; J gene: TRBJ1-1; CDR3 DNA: TGTGCCAGCTCTCGGAGGGGGACGGACACTGAAGCTTTCTTT; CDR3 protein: CASSRRGTDTEAFF
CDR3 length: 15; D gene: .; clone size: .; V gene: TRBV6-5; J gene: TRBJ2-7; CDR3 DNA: TGTGCCAGCAGTTACTCAGGGACCCCACGGCACGAGCAGTACTTC; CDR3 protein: CASSYSGTPRHEQYF
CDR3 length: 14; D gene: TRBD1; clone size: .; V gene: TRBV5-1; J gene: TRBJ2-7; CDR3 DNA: TGCGCCAGCAGCCCTGGACAGGGGAACTACGAGCAGTACTTC; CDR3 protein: CASSPGQGNYEQYF
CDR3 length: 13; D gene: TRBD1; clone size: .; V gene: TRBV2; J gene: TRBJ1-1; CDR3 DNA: TGTGCCAGCAGCGACAGGGAGAACACTGAAGCTTTCTTT; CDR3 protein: CASSDRENTEAFF
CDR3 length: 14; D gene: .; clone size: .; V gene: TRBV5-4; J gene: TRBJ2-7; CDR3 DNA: TGTGCCAGCAGCGACCGGGGGTCCTCCGACGAGCAGTACTTC; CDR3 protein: CASSDRGSSDEQYF
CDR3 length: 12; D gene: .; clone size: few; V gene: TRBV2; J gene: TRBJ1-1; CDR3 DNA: TGTGCCAGCAGTGAGTTCAGGGATAAAGCTTTCTTT; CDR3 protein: CASSEFRDKAFF
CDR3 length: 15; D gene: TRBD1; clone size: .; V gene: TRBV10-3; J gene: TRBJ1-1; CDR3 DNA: TGTGCCATCAGTGGGTCCGACAGGGCCACCTCTCAAGCTTTCTTT; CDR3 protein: CAISGSDRATSQAFF
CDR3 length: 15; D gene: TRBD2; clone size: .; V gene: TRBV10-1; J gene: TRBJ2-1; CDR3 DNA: TGCGCCAGCAGCCCCCGACAGCGGGAGTTGAGTGAGCAGTTCTTC; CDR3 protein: CASSPRQRELSEQFF
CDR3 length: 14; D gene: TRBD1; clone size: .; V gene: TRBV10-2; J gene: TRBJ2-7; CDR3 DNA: TGCGCCAGCCGCCCCCCGGGACAGACCTACGAGCAGTACTTC; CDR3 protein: CASRPPGQTYEQYF
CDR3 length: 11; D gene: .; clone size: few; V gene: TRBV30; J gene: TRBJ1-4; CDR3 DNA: TGTGCCTGGTCAAAACCTGAAAAACTGTTTTTT; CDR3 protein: CAWSKPEKLFF
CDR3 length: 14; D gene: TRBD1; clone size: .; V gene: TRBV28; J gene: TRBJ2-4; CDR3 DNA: TGTGCCAGCACGGACAGGCAGGCCAAAAACATTCAGTACTTC; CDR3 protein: CASTDRQAKNIQYF
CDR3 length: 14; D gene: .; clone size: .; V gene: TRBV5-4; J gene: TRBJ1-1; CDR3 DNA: TGTGCCAGCAGCTATACTACGGGTAACGCTGAAGCTTTCTTT; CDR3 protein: CASSYTTGNAEAFF
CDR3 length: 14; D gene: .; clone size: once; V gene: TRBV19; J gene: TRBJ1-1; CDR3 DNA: TGTGCCAGTAGTCCATCGTTCGGGAACACTGAAGCTTTCTTT; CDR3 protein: CASSPSFGNTEAFF
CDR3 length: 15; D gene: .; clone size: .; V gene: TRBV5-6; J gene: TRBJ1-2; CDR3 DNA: TGTGCCAGCAGCTTGGCTCGGGAGGGCCACTATGGCTACACCTTC; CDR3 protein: CASSLAREGHYGYTF
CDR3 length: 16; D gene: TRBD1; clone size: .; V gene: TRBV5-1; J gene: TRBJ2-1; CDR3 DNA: TGCGCCAGCAGCTTCCGTCCGACAGGGGTTTACAATGAGCAGTTCTTC; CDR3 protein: CASSFRPTGVYNEQFF
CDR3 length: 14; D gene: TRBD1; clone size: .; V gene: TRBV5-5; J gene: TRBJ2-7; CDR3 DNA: TGTGCCAGCAGCGGGACAGGGGCCTCCTACGAGCAGTACTTC; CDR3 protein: CASSGTGASYEQYF